This entry features one T cell receptor (beta chain) sequence. Through a sample-barcoded 5' primer and a J-beta primer mix, a second PCR was run for 7 to 11 cycles. TCRdb redid the calling of the 5' RACE reads with MiXCR, one entry per CDR3 protein. The sample holds just under 750,000 distinct CDR3 sequences, 22% seen once. The CDR3 is 14 residues long. The germline V gene encodes CDR1 DFQATT and CDR2 SNEGSKA (reference sequence). V was shortened by 1 base and J by 3 bases, with 10 bases between the two germline ends. The data derive from a study of blood T cells in healthy people across ages. About the research overall: Every two T cells gave about one barcoded beta molecule via template switching.

The chain employs TRBV20-1 and TRBJ1-5, with D hard to call. The receptor was derived from a man between 65 and 79 years old in good health. The sample was blood. The CDR3 is CSARVRRANQPQHF. The DNA of the CDR3 is TGCAGTGCTAGAGTCCGGCGCGCCAATCAGCCCCAGCATTTT.